Below are 19 T cell receptor beta chains sequenced from a single sample in a study of T cell responses to AZD1222 COVID-19 vaccine. Assay used: immunoSEQ multiplex PCR; TCRdb lists only in-frame clones, some missing. The sample includes 160,000 or so clones, 85% to 95% of them seen just once. This specimen was peripheral blood, taken on day 0 of AZD1222 vaccination. Receptor source: an adult in good health.

The V call is TRBV14, the J call TRBJ2-3; D is possibly TRBD2 (5 bases). The germline V gene encodes CDR1 SGHDN and CDR2 FVKESK. The CDR3 loop spans 17 amino acids. Trimming shortened V by 2 bases and J by 0 bases, and 15 bases separated the two germline ends. DNA for the CDR3: TGTGCCAGCAGCCAACCAGGACTTTCTGTAAGCACAGATACGCAGTATTTT. Its translation is CASSQPGLSVSTDTQYF.

The V gene is TRBV7-9, the J gene TRBJ2-3, with 7 positions matching TRBD2. Germline V lookup: CDR1 SEHNR, CDR2 FQNEAQ (reference sequence). V shed 6 bases and J 1 base; nucleotides not matched to a gene: 13. The CDR3 is made up of 17 amino acids. The CDR3 protein is CASRPSGGVLGTDTQYF. The CDR3 DNA reads as TGTGCCAGCAGGCCCTCTGGGGGGGTCTTGGGCACAGATACGCAGTATTTT. Variable domain in full (rest from reference TRBV7-9 and TRBJ2-3): DTGVSQNPRHKITKRGQNVTFRCDPISEHNRLYWYRQTLGQGPEFLTYFQNEAQLEKSRLLSDRFSAERPKGSFSTLEIQRTEQGDSAMYLCASRPSGGVLGTDTQYFGPGTRLTVL.

This clone was seen a few times. The chain combines TRBV2 with TRBJ2-2; no clear D. CDR3 size: 13 residues. Looked up from germline, CDR1 is SNHLY and CDR2 is FYNNEI. Between the trimmed V and J ends, which lost 7 bases and 0 bases, there was a span of 6 bases. The CDR3 is CASKDANTGELFF. DNA for the CDR3: TGTGCCAGCAAAGACGCGAACACCGGGGAGCTGTTTTTT. The full variable domain, its missing parts supplied by reference TRBV2 and TRBJ2-2, is EPEVTQTPSHQVTQMGQEVILRCVPISNHLYFYWYRQILGQKVEFLVSFYNNEISEKSEIFDDQFSVERPDGSNFTLKIRSTKLEDSAMYFCASKDANTGELFFGEGSRLTVL.

The chain is built from TRBV5-1 and TRBJ1-4; D remains unclear. V was clipped by 0 bases and J by 2 bases, with 8 bases between them. Looked up from germline, CDR1 is SGHRS and CDR2 is YFSETQ. This CDR3 comprises 15 residues. The DNA of the CDR3 is TGCGCCAGCAGCTTGGAGGGCAGTACTAATGAAAAACTGTTTTTT. Protein: CASSLEGSTNEKLFF.

This rearrangement joins TRBV18 to TRBJ1-2; D unresolved. V lost 3 bases to trimming and J lost 8 bases, with 19 bases between them. The germline gives CDR1 KGHSH, CDR2 LQKENI. The CDR3 has 15 residues. Written as DNA, the CDR3 is TGTGCCAGCTCACCGAATGCCGACGGGAAGTTGGGCTACACCTTC. It encodes CASSPNADGKLGYTF.

This sequence joins TRBV19 and TRBJ2-3, with 8 bases fitting TRBD1. The CDR3 consists of 13 residues. The J segment lost 7 bases and the V segment lost 5 bases, leaving 5 bases of the junction unmatched. Germline CDR1 LNHDA, CDR2 SQIVND (reference sequence). The CDR3 bases are TGTGCCAGTAGTGAAACAGGGGGAAATACGCAGTATTTT. This codes for CASSETGGNTQYF.

The rearrangement uses TRBV4-1 and TRBJ2-4, with D possibly called TRBD1 or TRBD2 (5 bases each). V lost 0 bases and J lost 0, with 12 bases in between. CDR1 and CDR2 from the germline V gene are MGHRA and YSYEKL. The CDR3 loop spans 17 amino acids. CDR3 DNA: TGCGCCAGCAGCCAAGATGGGACCCCCGTAGCCAAAAACATTCAGTACTTC. It is translated as CASSQDGTPVAKNIQYF.

The chain carries TRBV9 and TRBJ1-3; D unclear. The CDR3 has 14 residues. The germline V and J ends were trimmed by 0 bases and 5 bases, with 9 bases remaining between them. Germline V gene sequence: CDR1 SGDLS, CDR2 YYNGEE. The CDR3 spells CASSVGEGRNTIYF. The DNA of the CDR3 is TGTGCCAGCAGCGTAGGGGAAGGGAGAAACACCATATATTTT.

This clone was seen a few times. The chain recombines TRBV25-1 with TRBJ1-1; D gene ambiguous. The length of the CDR3 is 13 residues. The V gene lost 0 bases and the J gene lost 3 bases, with 5 bases spanning the gap. The germline V gene encodes CDR1 MGHDK and CDR2 SYGVNS. The CDR3 sequence is CASSEYPYTEAFF. The CDR3 DNA reads as TGTGCCAGCAGTGAATATCCTTACACTGAAGCTTTCTTT.

In its sample, this clone was seen a few times. The chain joins TRBV19 to TRBJ1-2; D gene uncertain. This CDR3 region has 15 residues. Per the germline V gene, CDR1 is LNHDA and CDR2 is SQIVND (reference sequence). V was cut by 7 bases and J by 0 bases, with 15 bases left in between. CDR3 amino acids: CASKGMAEPNYGYTF. The CDR3 DNA follows: TGTGCCAGTAAAGGGATGGCAGAACCTAACTATGGCTACACCTTC. The entire variable domain, with the rest obtained from reference TRBV19 and TRBJ1-2, is as follows: DGGITQSPKYLFRKEGQNVTLSCEQNLNHDAMYWYRQDPGQGLRLIYYSQIVNDFQKGDIAEGYSVSREKKESFPLTVTSAQKNPTAFYLCASKGMAEPNYGYTFGSGTRLTVV.

The rearrangement uses TRBV3-1 (or the pseudogene TRBV3-2) and TRBJ2-3, with 13 bases aligning to TRBD2. This CDR3 is 15 amino acids long. From germline, CDR1 is LGHDT and CDR2 YNNKEL (reference sequence). Trimming took 4 bases from V and 3 from J; bases not matched to a gene: 1. The chain's CDR3 is CASSPTSGRTDTQYF. In DNA, the CDR3 is TGTGCCAGCAGCCCGACTAGCGGGAGGACAGATACGCAGTATTTT.

The rearrangement joins TRBV4-1 to TRBJ2-1, with 8 bases lining up with TRBD2. The germline gives CDR1 MGHRA, CDR2 YSYEKL. The CDR3 contains 15 residues. V shed 5 bases, J shed 6 bases, and the junction held 9 bases outside the gene matches. CDR3 coding DNA: TGCGCCAGCAGCGAAGCCCCCGGGACTAGCAATGAGCAGTTCTTC. It is translated as CASSEAPGTSNEQFF.

The genes are TRBV11-2 and TRBJ2-1; 7 nucleotides align to TRBD2. V shed 5 bases, J shed 4 bases, and the junction held 8 bases outside the gene matches. This CDR3 is built from 15 residues. Germline V gene data show CDR1 as SGHAT and CDR2 as FQNNGV. In nucleotides, the CDR3 is TGTGCCAGCAGCGGCTCCGGGAGGTTTTACAATGAGCAGTTCTTC. Translated, it gives CASSGSGRFYNEQFF.

The chain has TRBV2 and TRBJ2-1, with TRBD2 matching 9 bases. The germline V gene encodes CDR1 SNHLY and CDR2 FYNNEI. J gave up 3 bases and V 2 bases, and 8 bases lay outside the gene matches. The CDR3 sequence is 17 residues long. The CDR3 bases are TGTGCCAGCAGTGAAAGAGAAACTAGCGGGCACTACAATGAGCAGTTCTTC. Encoded protein: CASSERETSGHYNEQFF.

The rearrangement links TRBV7-9 to TRBJ2-7; weak D call: TRBD1 (6 bases). Germline values: CDR1 SEHNR, CDR2 FQNEAQ (reference sequence). The CDR3 consists of 18 residues. With 4 bases removed from V and 3 bases from J, the gap between germline ends came to 25 bases. CDR3 in amino acids: CASSSTSRGAGDHYEQYF. CDR3 bases: TGTGCCAGCAGCTCCACATCTCGAGGGGCAGGGGATCACTACGAGCAGTACTTC.

The chain has TRBV10-3 and TRBJ1-2; TRBD1 is a possible D gene (5 bases). V was pared by 7 bases and J by 2 bases, with 14 bases between. The CDR3 consists of 14 residues. Germline assignment: CDR1 ENHRY and CDR2 SYGVKD. The CDR3 region is CAITRQIPNYGYTF. CDR3 in DNA: TGTGCCATCACCCGACAGATTCCAAACTATGGCTACACCTTC.

This clone was seen just once. The chain employs TRBV18 and TRBJ1-1, with D maybe TRBD1 (5 bases). CDR1 KGHSH and CDR2 LQKENI come from the germline V gene. The CDR3 extends over 14 amino acids. Trimming took 3 bases from V and 1 from J, leaving 9 bases between them. The CDR3 DNA sequence: TGTGCCAGCTCACCGATTGGACAGAACACTGAAGCTTTCTTT. Translated: CASSPIGQNTEAFF. Full variable domain (rest looked up from reference TRBV18 and TRBJ1-1): NAGVMQNPRHLVRRRGQEARLRCSPMKGHSHVYWYRQLPEEGLKFMVYLQKENIIDESGMPKERFSAEFPKEGPSILRIQQVVRGDSAAYFCASSPIGQNTEAFFGQGTRLTVV.

The chain links TRBV6-5 to TRBJ1-6; D uncertain. The germline V gene has CDR1 MNHEY and CDR2 SVGAGI. The CDR3 sequence is 14 residues long. Trimming left V 2 bases short and J 4 bases short, with 6 bases between. CDR3 residues: CASSYVGYNSPLHF. The CDR3 DNA sequence: TGTGCCAGCAGTTACGTGGGGTATAATTCACCCCTCCACTTT.

The genes are TRBV20-1 and TRBJ1-5; weak D call: TRBD1 (5 bases). With 3 bases removed from V and 4 bases from J, the gap between germline ends came to 19 bases. The CDR3 runs 16 residues. Germline CDR1 is DFQATT and CDR2 is SNEGSKA (reference sequence). DNA of the CDR3: TGCAGTGCTAGTGACCGTCGACAGTCCGGGAATCAGCCCCAGCATTTT. Amino acid sequence: CSASDRRQSGNQPQHF.